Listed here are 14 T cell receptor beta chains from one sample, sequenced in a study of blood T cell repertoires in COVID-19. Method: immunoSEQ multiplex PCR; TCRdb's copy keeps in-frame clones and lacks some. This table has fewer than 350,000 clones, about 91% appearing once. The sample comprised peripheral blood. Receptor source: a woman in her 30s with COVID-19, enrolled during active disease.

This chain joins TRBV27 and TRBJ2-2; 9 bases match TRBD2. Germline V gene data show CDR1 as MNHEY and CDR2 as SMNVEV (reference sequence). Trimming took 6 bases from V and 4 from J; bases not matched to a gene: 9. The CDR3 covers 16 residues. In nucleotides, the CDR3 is TGTGCCAGCAGACCCGGGACTAGCCGGGTCACCGGGGAGCTGTTTTTT. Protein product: CASRPGTSRVTGELFF.

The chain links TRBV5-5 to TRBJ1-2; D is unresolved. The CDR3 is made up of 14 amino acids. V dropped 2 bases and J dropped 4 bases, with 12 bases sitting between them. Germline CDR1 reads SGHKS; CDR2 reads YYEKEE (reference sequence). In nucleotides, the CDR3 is TGTGCCAGCAGCTTTCCCGGGAAGACCTATGGCTACACCTTC. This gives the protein CASSFPGKTYGYTF.

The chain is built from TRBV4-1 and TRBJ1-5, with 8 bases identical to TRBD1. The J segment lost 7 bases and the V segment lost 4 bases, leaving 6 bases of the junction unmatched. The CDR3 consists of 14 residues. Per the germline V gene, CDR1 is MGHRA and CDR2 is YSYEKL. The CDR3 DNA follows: TGCGCCAGCAGCCCGACAGGGGAGGACCAGCCCCAGCATTTT. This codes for CASSPTGEDQPQHF.

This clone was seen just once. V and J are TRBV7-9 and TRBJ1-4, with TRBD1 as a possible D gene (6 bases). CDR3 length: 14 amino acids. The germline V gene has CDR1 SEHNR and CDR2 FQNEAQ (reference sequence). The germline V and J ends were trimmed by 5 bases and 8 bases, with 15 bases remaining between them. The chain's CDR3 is CASSQGQGKEKLFF. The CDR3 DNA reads TGTGCCAGCAGCCAGGGGCAGGGGAAGGAAAAACTGTTTTTT.

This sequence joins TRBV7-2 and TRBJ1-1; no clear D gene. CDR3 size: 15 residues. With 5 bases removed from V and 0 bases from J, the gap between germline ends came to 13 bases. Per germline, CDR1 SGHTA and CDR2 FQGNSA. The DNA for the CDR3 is TGTGCCAGCAGCCCGAGGGTGTTCATGAACACTGAAGCTTTCTTT. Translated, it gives CASSPRVFMNTEAFF. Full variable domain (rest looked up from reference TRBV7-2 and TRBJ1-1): GAGVSQSPSNKVTEKGKDVELRCDPISGHTALYWYRQSLGQGLEFLIYFQGNSAPDKSGLPSDRFSAERTGGSVSTLTIQRTQQEDSAVYLCASSPRVFMNTEAFFGQGTRLTVV.

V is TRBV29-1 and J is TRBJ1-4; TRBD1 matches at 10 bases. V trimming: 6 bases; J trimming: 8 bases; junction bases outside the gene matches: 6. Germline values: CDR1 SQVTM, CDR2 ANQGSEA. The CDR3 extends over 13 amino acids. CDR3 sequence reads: CSVAGTGVEKLFF. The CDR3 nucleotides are TGCAGCGTCGCCGGGACAGGGGTAGAAAAACTGTTTTTT.

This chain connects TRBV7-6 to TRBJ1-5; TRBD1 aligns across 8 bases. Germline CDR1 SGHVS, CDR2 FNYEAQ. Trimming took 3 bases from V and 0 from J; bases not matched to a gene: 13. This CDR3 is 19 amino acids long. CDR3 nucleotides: TGTGCCAGCAGCTTGGGACCGGGACAGGAAGACTATAGCAATCAGCCCCAGCATTTT. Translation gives CASSLGPGQEDYSNQPQHF. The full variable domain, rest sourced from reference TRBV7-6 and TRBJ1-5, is GAGVSQSPRYKVTKRGQDVALRCDPISGHVSLYWYRQALGQGPEFLTYFNYEAQQDKSGLPNDRFSAERPEGSISTLTIQRTEQRDSAMYRCASSLGPGQEDYSNQPQHFGDGTRLSIL.

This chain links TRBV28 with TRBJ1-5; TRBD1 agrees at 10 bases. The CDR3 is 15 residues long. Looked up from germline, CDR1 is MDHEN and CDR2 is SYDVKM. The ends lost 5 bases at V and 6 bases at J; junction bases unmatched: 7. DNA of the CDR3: TGTGCCAGCAGTCCTCAGACAGGGGGCGGTCAGCCCCAGCATTTT. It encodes CASSPQTGGGQPQHF.

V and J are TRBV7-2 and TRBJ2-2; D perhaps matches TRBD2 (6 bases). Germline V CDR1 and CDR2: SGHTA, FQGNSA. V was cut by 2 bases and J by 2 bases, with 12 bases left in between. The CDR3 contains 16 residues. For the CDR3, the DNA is TGTGCCAGCAGCTTACGACGGGCGGGAAACACCGGGGAGCTGTTTTTT. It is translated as CASSLRRAGNTGELFF.

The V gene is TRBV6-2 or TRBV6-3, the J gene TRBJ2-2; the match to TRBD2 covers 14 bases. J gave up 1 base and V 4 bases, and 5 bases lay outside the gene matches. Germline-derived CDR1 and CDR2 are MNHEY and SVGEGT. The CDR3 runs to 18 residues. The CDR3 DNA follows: TGTGCCAGCAGTTCCTCCGGGACTAGCGGGGGGAACACCGGGGAGCTGTTTTTT. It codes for CASSSSGTSGGNTGELFF.

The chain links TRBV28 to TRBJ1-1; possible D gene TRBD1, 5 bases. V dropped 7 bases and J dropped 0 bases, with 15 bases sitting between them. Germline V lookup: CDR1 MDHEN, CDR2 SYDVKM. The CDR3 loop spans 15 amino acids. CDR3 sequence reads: CASTKRGSVNTEAFF. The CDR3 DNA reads TGTGCCAGCACTAAAAGGGGCAGCGTGAACACTGAAGCTTTCTTT.

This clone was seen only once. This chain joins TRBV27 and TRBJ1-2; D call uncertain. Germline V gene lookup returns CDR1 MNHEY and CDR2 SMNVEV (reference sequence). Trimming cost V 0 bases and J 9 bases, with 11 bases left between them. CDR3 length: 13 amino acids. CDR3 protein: CASSLSGENSYTF. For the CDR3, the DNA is TGTGCCAGCAGTTTATCCGGAGAAAATAGCTACACCTTC.

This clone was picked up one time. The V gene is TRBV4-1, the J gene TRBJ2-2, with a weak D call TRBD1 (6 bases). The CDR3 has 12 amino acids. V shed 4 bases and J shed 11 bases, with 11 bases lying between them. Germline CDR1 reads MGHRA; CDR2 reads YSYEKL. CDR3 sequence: CASSLDRAELFF. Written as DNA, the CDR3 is TGCGCCAGCAGCCTGGACAGAGCTGAGCTGTTTTTT.

Here the CDR3 reads CSVSDRQGGGVGYGYTF. The DNA of the CDR3 is TGCAGCGTAAGTGATCGACAGGGAGGAGGAGTGGGATATGGCTACACCTTC. The J gene is TRBJ1-2, the V gene TRBV29-1, with 7 bases fitting TRBD1. This CDR3 spans 17 amino acids. Germline CDR1 SQVTM, CDR2 ANQGSEA. V shed 6 bases, J shed 5 bases, and the junction held 21 bases outside the gene matches. Using reference TRBV29-1 and TRBJ1-2 for the parts outside the CDR3, the full variable domain is SAVISQKPSRDICQRGTSLTIQCQVDSQVTMMFWYRQQPGQSLTLIATANQGSEATYESGFVIDKFPISRPNLTFSTLTVSNMSPEDSSIYLCSVSDRQGGGVGYGYTFGSGTRLTVV.